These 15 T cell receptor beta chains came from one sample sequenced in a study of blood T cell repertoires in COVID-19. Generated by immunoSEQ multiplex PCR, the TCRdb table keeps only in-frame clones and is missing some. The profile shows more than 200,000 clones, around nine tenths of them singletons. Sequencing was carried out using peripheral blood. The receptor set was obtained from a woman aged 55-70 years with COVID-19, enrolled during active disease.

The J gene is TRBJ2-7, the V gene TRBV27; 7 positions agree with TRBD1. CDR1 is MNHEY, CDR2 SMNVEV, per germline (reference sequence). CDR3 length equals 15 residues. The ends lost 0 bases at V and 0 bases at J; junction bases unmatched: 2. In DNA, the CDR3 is TGTGCCAGCAGTTTATCGACAGGGAGCTCCTACGAGCAGTACTTC. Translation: CASSLSTGSSYEQYF.

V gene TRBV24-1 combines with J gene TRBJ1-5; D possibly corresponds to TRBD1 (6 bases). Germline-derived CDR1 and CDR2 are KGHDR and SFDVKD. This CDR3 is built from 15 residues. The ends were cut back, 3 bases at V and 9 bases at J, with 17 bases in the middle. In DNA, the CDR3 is TGTGCCACCAGTGATGGAAAGGACAGTTTCAGGCCCCAGCATTTT. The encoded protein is CATSDGKDSFRPQHF.

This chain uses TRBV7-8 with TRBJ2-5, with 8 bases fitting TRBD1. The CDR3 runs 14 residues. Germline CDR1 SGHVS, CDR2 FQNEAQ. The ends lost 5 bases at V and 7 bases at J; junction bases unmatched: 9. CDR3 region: CASSLFDGTGTQYF. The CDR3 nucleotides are TGTGCCAGCAGCCTCTTCGACGGGACAGGGACCCAGTACTTC.

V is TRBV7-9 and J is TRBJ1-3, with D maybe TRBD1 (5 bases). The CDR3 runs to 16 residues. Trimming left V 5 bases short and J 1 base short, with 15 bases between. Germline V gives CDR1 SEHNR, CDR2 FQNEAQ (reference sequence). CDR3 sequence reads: CASSATSTGSGNTIYF. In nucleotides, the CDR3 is TGTGCCAGCAGCGCGACGAGCACAGGATCTGGAAACACCATATATTTT.

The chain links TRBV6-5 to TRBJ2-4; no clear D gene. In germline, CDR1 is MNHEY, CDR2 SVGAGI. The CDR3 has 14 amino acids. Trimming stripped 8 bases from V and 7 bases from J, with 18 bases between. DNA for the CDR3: TGTGCCAGCGGATTAGACAACAGATGGAACATTCAGTACTTC. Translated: CASGLDNRWNIQYF.

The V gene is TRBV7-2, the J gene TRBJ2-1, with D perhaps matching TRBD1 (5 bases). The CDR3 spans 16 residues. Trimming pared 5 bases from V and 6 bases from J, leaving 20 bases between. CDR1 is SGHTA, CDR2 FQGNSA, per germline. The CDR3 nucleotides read TGTGCCAGCAGCCACCCTCGGACCACCCAGGGCAATGAGCAGTTCTTC. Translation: CASSHPRTTQGNEQFF. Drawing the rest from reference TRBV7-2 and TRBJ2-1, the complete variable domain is GAGVSQSPSNKVTEKGKDVELRCDPISGHTALYWYRQSLGQGLEFLIYFQGNSAPDKSGLPSDRFSAERTGGSVSTLTIQRTQQEDSAVYLCASSHPRTTQGNEQFFGPGTRLTVL.

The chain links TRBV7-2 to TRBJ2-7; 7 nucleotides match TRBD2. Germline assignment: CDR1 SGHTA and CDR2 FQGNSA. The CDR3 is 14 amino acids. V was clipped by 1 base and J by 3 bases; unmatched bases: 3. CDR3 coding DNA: TGTGCCAGCAGCTTAGGTTCTAGCGGCTACGAGCAGTACTTC. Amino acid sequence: CASSLGSSGYEQYF.

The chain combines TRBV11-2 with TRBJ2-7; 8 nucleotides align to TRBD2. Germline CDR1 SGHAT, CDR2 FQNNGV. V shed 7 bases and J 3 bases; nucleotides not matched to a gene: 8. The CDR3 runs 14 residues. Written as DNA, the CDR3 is TGTGCCAGCACCGACCGCGCGGGGGGCTACGAGCAGTACTTC. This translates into CASTDRAGGYEQYF.

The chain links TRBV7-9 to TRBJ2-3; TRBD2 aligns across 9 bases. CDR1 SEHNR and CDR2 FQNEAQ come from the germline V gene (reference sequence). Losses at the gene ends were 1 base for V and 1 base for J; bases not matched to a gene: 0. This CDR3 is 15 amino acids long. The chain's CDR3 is CASSLGTSGTDTQYF. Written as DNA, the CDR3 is TGTGCCAGCAGCTTAGGGACTAGCGGCACAGATACGCAGTATTTT.

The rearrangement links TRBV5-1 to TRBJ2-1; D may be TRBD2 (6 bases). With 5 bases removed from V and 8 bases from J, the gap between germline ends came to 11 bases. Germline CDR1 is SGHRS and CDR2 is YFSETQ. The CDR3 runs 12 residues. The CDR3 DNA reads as TGCGCCAGCAGACGGGACTTTCATGAGCAGTTCTTC. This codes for CASRRDFHEQFF.

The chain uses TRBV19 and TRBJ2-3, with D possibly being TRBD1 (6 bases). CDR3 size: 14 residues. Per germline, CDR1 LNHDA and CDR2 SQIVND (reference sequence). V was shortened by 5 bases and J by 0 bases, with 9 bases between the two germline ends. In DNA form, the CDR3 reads TGTGCCAGTAGTCGGACAGCCAGCACAGATACGCAGTATTTT. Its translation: CASSRTASTDTQYF. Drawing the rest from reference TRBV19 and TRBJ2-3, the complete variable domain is DGGITQSPKYLFRKEGQNVTLSCEQNLNHDAMYWYRQDPGQGLRLIYYSQIVNDFQKGDIAEGYSVSREKKESFPLTVTSAQKNPTAFYLCASSRTASTDTQYFGPGTRLTVL.

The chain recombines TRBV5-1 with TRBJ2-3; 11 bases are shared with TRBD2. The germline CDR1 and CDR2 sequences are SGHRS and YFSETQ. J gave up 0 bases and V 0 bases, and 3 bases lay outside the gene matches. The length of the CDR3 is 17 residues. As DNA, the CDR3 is TGCGCCAGCAGCTTGGGAATAGCGGGAGGGAGCACAGATACGCAGTATTTT. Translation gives CASSLGIAGGSTDTQYF.

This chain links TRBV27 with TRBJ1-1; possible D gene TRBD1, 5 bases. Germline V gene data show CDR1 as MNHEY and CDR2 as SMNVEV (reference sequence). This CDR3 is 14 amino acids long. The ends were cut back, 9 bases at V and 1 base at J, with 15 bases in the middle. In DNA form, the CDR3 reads TGTGCCAGTAAATTCGCCGGGGGGAACACTGAAGCTTTCTTT. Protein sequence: CASKFAGGNTEAFF.

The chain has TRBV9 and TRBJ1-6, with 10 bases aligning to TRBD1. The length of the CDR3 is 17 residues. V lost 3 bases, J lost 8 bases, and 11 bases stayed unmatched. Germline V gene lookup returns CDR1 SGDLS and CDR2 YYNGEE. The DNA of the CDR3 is TGTGCCAGCAGCGCCTCACCTCCCGGGACAGGGGATTCACCCCTCCACTTT. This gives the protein CASSASPPGTGDSPLHF.

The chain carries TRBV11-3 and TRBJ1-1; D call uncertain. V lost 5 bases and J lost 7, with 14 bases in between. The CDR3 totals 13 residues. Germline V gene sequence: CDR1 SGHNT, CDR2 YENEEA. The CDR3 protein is CASSPGAEREAFF. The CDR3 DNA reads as TGTGCCAGCAGCCCTGGCGCAGAGCGTGAAGCTTTCTTT.